This is a list of T cell receptor beta chains from one sample in a study of blood T cell repertoires in COVID-19. Method: immunoSEQ multiplex PCR; TCRdb's copy keeps in-frame clones and lacks some. The data show fewer than 700,000 clones, less than 90% seen once. The sample was peripheral blood. The origin of the receptors is a woman aged 45 to 65 with COVID-19, enrolled during active disease. Both conserved end residues are part of each CDR3. The D gene is left open where the match is weak. Clone size is not always given. Where it is, it says once, few, many or a class for expanded clones.

size,V,D,length,J,CDR3,DNA
NA,TRBV18,TRBD1,13,TRBJ1-2,CASTDREGCGYTF,TGTGCCAGCACGGACAGGGAAGGTTGTGGCTACACCTTC
NA,TRBV5-5,TRBD1,13,TRBJ1-2,CASSLGTGRGYTF,TGTGCCAGCAGCTTGGGGACAGGGCGCGGCTACACCTTC
NA,TRBV15,NA,15,TRBJ1-5,CATSRDTAENQPQHF,TGTGCCACCAGCAGAGATACGGCGGAGAATCAGCCCCAGCATTTT
NA,TRBV5-5,NA,16,TRBJ1-4,CASSLELWDSNEKLFF,TGTGCCAGCAGCCTGGAATTGTGGGACTCTAATGAAAAACTGTTTTTT
NA,TRBV30,TRBD1,16,TRBJ1-4,CAGGRRDSMFNEKLFF,TGTGCCGGAGGACGAAGGGACAGCATGTTCAATGAAAAACTGTTTTTT
NA,TRBV9,TRBD1,17,TRBJ1-4,CASTRGPSDGYNEKLFF,TGTGCCAGCACCAGGGGGCCAAGCGACGGCTATAATGAAAAACTGTTTTTT
NA,TRBV9,NA,15,TRBJ2-3,CASSVDVLVADTQYF,TGTGCCAGCAGCGTAGATGTACTAGTCGCAGATACGCAGTATTTT
NA,TRBV7-8,NA,14,TRBJ1-3,CASSLGSSGNTIYF,TGTGCCAGCAGCTTAGGGAGCTCTGGAAACACCATATATTTT
NA,TRBV7-5,NA,15,TRBJ1-6,CARSLRGQVNSPLHF,TGTGCCAGAAGCCTAAGGGGACAGGTTAATTCACCCCTCCACTTT
NA,TRBV15,NA,14,TRBJ2-7,CATSRDRGPYEQYF,TGTGCCACCAGCAGAGATCGCGGGCCCTACGAGCAGTACTTC
few,TRBV7-6,TRBD2,18,TRBJ2-3,CASSFQYGLSGVGDTQYF,TGTGCCAGCAGCTTTCAGTACGGATTAAGCGGGGTCGGGGATACGCAGTATTTT
NA,TRBV18,NA,13,TRBJ1-1,CASSPSEGREAFF,TGTGCCAGCTCACCCTCAGAGGGCCGTGAAGCTTTCTTT
NA,TRBV5-1,NA,16,TRBJ2-1,CASSLGQGISYNEQFF,TGCGCCAGCAGCTTGGGTCAGGGGATCTCCTACAATGAGCAGTTCTTC
NA,TRBV6-2/TRBV6-3,TRBD2,17,TRBJ2-3,CASSYSSQRGITDTQYF,TGTGCCAGCAGTTACTCTTCCCAGCGGGGGATCACAGATACGCAGTATTTT
NA,TRBV6-6,TRBD1,16,TRBJ2-7,CASSYGGTGVPYEQYF,TGTGCCAGCAGTTACGGGGGGACAGGGGTTCCCTACGAGCAGTACTTC
once,TRBV19,NA,12,TRBJ2-3,CASSYGPDTQYF,TGTGCCAGTAGTTACGGTCCAGATACGCAGTATTTT
NA,TRBV27,NA,14,TRBJ2-1,CASRRESSYNEQFF,TGTGCCAGCAGGCGCGAGAGCTCCTACAATGAGCAGTTCTTC
NA,TRBV11-2,NA,16,TRBJ2-1,CASSLEMRGSYNEQFF,TGTGCCAGCAGCTTAGAAATGAGGGGGTCCTACAATGAGCAGTTCTTC
NA,TRBV5-1,NA,14,TRBJ1-2,CASSSGPSNYGYTF,TGCGCCAGCAGCTCAGGTCCGTCTAACTATGGCTACACCTTC
NA,TRBV7-3,TRBD2,17,TRBJ2-3,CASSLGPSGGSGYTQYF,TGTGCCAGCAGCTTAGGTCCTAGCGGGGGGTCCGGGTATACGCAGTATTTT
NA,TRBV10-1,NA,15,TRBJ1-3,CASSESFGPGNTIYF,TGCGCCAGCAGTGAGTCGTTTGGCCCTGGAAACACCATATATTTT
NA,TRBV19,NA,14,TRBJ2-1,CASSITSPHNEQFF,TGTGCCAGTAGTATAACTAGCCCCCACAATGAGCAGTTCTTC
NA,TRBV6-5,NA,13,TRBJ2-3,CASRGHFTDTQYF,TGTGCCTCCAGAGGGCACTTCACAGATACGCAGTATTTT
NA,TRBV6-5,NA,13,TRBJ1-1,CASGGAGNTEAFF,TGTGCCAGCGGGGGGGCAGGGAACACTGAAGCTTTCTTT
NA,TRBV27,NA,17,TRBJ1-1,CASSNPPSRQANTEAFF,TGTGCCAGCAGTAACCCCCCTTCGCGACAGGCGAACACTGAAGCTTTCTTT
NA,TRBV15,TRBD1,14,TRBJ1-2,CATKRGRMDYGYTF,TGTGCCACCAAGAGGGGGCGGATGGACTATGGCTACACCTTC
NA,TRBV5-5,NA,14,TRBJ1-1,CASSPLTGGTEAFF,TGTGCCAGCAGCCCTCTTACGGGGGGAACTGAAGCTTTCTTT
NA,TRBV6-6,TRBD1,15,TRBJ1-1,CASSRTGGANTEAFF,TGTGCCAGCAGCCGGACAGGGGGAGCGAACACTGAAGCTTTCTTT
NA,TRBV10-3,TRBD1,11,TRBJ1-1,CATEDRGEAFF,TGTGCCACCGAAGACAGGGGTGAAGCTTTCTTT
many,TRBV4-1,TRBD2,17,TRBJ2-7,CASSLRTSGGLTYEQYF,TGCGCCAGCAGTCTTCGGACTAGCGGGGGACTAACCTACGAGCAGTACTTC
NA,TRBV7-3,NA,13,TRBJ2-3,CASSLQGADTQYF,TGTGCCAGCAGCCTACAGGGCGCAGATACGCAGTATTTT
NA,TRBV14,TRBD1,16,TRBJ2-7,CASSQAWGQGPFQQYF,TGTGCCAGCAGCCAAGCATGGGGACAGGGTCCTTTTCAGCAGTACTTC
NA,TRBV7-9,TRBD1,14,TRBJ1-6,CASSLGQDNSPLHF,TGTGCCAGCAGCCTGGGACAGGATAATTCACCCCTCCACTTT
NA,TRBV7-6,TRBD2,16,TRBJ2-3,CASSAATSGGGYTQYF,TGTGCCAGCAGCGCAGCGACTAGCGGGGGAGGGTATACGCAGTATTTT
NA,TRBV30,TRBD1,13,TRBJ2-7,CAWSRDRGHEQYF,TGTGCCTGGAGTCGAGACAGGGGCCACGAGCAGTACTTC
NA,TRBV5-1,NA,19,TRBJ1-3,CASSSRKTARGDSGNTIYF,TGCGCCAGCAGTTCCCGAAAGACAGCCCGAGGAGATTCTGGAAACACCATATATTTT
NA,TRBV5-5,NA,15,TRBJ1-6,CASSLVAGAGTPLHF,TGTGCCAGCAGCTTGGTGGCGGGCGCCGGAACACCCCTCCACTTT
NA,TRBV2,NA,12,TRBJ1-6,CASLRGGSPLHF,TGTGCCAGCTTAAGGGGTGGATCACCCCTCCACTTT
once,TRBV5-1,TRBD1,16,TRBJ1-1,CASSLNRQGANTEAFF,TGCGCCAGCAGCCTTAATCGACAGGGGGCAAACACTGAAGCTTTCTTT
NA,TRBV5-1,TRBD2,15,TRBJ2-1,CASSGSGGAVYEQFF,TGCGCCAGCAGCGGTAGCGGGGGGGCGGTCTATGAGCAGTTCTTC
once,TRBV5-4,NA,14,TRBJ1-2,CASSLGGAGYGYTF,TGTGCCAGCAGCCTCGGAGGGGCGGGCTATGGCTACACCTTC